This T cell receptor beta chain was obtained from a study of T-cell memory formation after mild COVID-19. The CDR3 is made up of 14 amino acids. CDR1 and CDR2 from the germline V gene are LGHDT and YNNKEL (reference sequence). TCR alpha and TCR beta cDNA libraries carrying sample barcodes and UMIs were produced by 5'RACE using constant-segment primers. TCRdb ran MiXCR on the 5' RACE reads and lists one entry per CDR3 protein. The table includes hundreds of thousands of distinct CDR3 sequences, about 20% detected once. Points on this clonotype: The antigen remains unidentified. At one end, the junction sequence differs from germline, possibly due to a read error.

Study-level points and caveats: Whereas later expanders leaned CD4+, clones contracting day 15 to 85 showed a balanced CD4/CD8 makeup. Pre-infection memory contained some responding clones, which suggested that cross-reactive memory had joined. Those CD4+ clones that contracted were mainly in CM and EM (CD8+ ones in EMRA).

The TCR sequence derives from an adult woman who had mild COVID-19 (a few samples of this study predate the infection). Cell type and time point are not known. The sequencing sample was made of PBMCs or a T cell subset sorted from them (not recorded which). V is TRBV3-1 and J is TRBJ2-3; D remains ambiguous. CDR3 protein: CANSQEYGTDTQYF. The CDR3 DNA follows: TGTGCCAACAGCCAAGAATACGGCACAGATACGCAGTATTTT.